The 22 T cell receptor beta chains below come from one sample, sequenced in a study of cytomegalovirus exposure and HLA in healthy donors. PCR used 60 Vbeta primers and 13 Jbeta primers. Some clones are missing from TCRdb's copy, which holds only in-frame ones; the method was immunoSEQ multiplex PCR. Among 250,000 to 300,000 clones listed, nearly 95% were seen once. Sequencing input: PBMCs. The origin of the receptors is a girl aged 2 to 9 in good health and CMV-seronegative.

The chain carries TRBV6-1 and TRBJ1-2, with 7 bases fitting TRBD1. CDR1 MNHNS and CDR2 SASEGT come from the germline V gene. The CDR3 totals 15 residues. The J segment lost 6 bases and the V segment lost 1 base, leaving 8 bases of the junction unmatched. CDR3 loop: CASSEVEGAIDGYTF. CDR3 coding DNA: TGTGCCAGCAGTGAAGTTGAGGGGGCGATAGATGGCTACACCTTC.

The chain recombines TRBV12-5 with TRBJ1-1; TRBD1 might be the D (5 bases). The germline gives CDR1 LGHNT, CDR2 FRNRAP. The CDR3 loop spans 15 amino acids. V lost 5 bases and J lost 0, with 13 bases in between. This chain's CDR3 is CASGQTGVVNTEAFF. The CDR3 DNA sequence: TGTGCTAGTGGTCAAACGGGGGTGGTGAACACTGAAGCTTTCTTT.

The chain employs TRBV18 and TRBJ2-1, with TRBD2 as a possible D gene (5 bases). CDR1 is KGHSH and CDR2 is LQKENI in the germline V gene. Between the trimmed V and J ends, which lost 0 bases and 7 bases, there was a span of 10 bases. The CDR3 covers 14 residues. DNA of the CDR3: TGTGCCAGCTCACCACCTAACGAGGGAAATGAGCAGTTCTTC. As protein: CASSPPNEGNEQFF.

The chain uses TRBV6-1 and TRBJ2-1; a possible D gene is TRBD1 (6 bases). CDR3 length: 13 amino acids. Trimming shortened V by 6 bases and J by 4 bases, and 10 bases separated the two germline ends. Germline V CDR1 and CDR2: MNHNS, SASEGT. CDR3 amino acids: CASSRGQYNEQFF. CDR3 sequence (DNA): TGTGCCAGCAGCCGCGGACAGTACAATGAGCAGTTCTTC.

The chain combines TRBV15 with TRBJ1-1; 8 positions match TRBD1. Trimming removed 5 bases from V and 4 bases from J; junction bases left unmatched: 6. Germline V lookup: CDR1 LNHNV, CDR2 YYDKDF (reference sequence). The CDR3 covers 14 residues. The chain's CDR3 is CATSSRTGPTEAFF. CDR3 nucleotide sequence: TGTGCCACCAGCTCCCGGACAGGGCCCACTGAAGCTTTCTTT.

In DNA, the CDR3 is TGTGCCTGGAGGGACAACTCTGGAAACACCATATATTTT. This translates into CAWRDNSGNTIYF. The V call is TRBV30, the J call TRBJ1-3; D possibly corresponds to TRBD1 (5 bases). CDR1 GTSNPN and CDR2 SVGIG come from the germline V gene (reference sequence). Trimming left V 3 bases short and J 0 bases short, with 6 bases between. CDR3 length: 13 residues.

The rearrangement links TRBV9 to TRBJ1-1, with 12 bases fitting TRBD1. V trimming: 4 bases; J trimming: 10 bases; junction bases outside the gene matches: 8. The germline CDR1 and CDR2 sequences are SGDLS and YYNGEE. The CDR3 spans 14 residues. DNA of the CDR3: TGTGCCAGCAGCCAATATGGGACAGGGGGCGCAGCTTTCTTT. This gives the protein CASSQYGTGGAAFF.

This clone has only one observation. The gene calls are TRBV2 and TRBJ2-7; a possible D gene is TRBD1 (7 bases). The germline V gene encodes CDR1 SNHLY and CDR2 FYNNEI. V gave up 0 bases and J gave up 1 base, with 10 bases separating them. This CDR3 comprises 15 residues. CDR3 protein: CASSEAAGGSYEQYF. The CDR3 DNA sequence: TGTGCCAGCAGTGAAGCGGCAGGGGGGTCCTACGAGCAGTACTTC.

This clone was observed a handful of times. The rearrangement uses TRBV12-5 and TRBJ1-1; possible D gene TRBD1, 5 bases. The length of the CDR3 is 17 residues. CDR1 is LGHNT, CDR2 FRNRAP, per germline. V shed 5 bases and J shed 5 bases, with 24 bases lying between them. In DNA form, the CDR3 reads TGTGCTAGTGGTAGGGACGAGGGAGGCATTTTAGGTACTGAAGCTTTCTTT. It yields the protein CASGRDEGGILGTEAFF.

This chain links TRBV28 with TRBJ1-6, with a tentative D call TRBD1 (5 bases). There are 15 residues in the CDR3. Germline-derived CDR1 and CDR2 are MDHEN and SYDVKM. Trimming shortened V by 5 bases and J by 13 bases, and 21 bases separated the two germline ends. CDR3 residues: CASSPPRQGILPLHF. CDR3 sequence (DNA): TGTGCCAGCAGTCCACCCCGCCAGGGCATATTGCCCCTCCACTTT.

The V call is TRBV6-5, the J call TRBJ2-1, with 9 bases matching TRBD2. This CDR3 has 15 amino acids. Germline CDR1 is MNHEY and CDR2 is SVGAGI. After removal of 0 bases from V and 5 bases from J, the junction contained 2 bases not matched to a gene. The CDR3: CASSYSSGGHNEQFF. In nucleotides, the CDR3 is TGTGCCAGCAGTTACTCAAGCGGGGGGCACAATGAGCAGTTCTTC.

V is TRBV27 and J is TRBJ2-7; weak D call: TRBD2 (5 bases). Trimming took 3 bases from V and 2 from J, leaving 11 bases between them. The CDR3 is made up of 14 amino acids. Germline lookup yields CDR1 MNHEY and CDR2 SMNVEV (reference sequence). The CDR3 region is CASSFAGDTYEQYF. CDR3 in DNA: TGTGCCAGCAGTTTTGCGGGTGATACCTACGAGCAGTACTTC.

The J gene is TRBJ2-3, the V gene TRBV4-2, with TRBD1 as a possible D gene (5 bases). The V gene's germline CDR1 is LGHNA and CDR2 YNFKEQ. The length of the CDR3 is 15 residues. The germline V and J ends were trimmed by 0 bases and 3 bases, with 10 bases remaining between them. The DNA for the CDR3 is TGTGCCAGCAGCCAAGATGGGCAGGGAACAGATACGCAGTATTTT. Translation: CASSQDGQGTDTQYF.

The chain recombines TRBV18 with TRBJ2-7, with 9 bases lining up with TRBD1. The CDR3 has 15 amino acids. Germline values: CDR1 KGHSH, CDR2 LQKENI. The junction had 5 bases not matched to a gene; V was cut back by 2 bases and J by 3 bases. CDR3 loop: CASSPGTGNFYEQYF. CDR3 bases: TGTGCCAGCTCACCAGGGACAGGGAATTTCTACGAGCAGTACTTC.

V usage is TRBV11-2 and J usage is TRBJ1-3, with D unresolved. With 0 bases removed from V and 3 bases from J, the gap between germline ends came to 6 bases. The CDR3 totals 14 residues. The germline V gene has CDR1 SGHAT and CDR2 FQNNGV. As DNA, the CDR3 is TGTGCCAGCAGCTTAGACAGAGGTGGAAACACCATATATTTT. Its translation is CASSLDRGGNTIYF.

CDR3 nucleotides: TGTGCCAGCAGTTACTCCCCGGGGGGCGGAGATACGCAGTATTTT. Residues: CASSYSPGGGDTQYF. This rearrangement joins TRBV6-5 to TRBJ2-3; TRBD2 might be the D (7 bases). V was clipped by 0 bases and J by 5 bases, with 12 bases between them. The germline CDR1 and CDR2 sequences are MNHEY and SVGAGI. The CDR3 covers 15 residues.

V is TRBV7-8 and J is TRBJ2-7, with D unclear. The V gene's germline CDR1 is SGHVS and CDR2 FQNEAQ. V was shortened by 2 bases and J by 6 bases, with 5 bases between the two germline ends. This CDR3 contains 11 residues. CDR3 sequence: CASSLSVEQYF. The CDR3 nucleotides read TGTGCCAGCAGCTTAAGCGTCGAGCAGTACTTC.

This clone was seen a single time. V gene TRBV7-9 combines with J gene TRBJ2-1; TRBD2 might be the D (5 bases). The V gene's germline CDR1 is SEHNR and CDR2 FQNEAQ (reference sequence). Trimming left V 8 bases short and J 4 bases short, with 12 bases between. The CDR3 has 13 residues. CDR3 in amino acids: CASQAESYNEQFF. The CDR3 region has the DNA TGTGCCAGCCAAGCGGAATCTTACAATGAGCAGTTCTTC.

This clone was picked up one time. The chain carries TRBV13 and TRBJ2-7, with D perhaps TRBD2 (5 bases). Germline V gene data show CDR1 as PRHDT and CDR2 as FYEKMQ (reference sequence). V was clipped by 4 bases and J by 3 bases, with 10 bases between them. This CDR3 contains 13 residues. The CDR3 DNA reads TGTGCCAGCAGCTCAGACGGAGGCTACGAGCAGTACTTC. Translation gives CASSSDGGYEQYF.

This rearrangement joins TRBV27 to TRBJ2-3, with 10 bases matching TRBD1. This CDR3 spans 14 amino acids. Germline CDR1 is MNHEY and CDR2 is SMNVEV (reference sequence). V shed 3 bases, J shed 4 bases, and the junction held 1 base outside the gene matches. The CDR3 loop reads CASSLDRGADTQYF. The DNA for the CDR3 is TGTGCCAGCAGTTTGGACAGGGGGGCAGATACGCAGTATTTT.

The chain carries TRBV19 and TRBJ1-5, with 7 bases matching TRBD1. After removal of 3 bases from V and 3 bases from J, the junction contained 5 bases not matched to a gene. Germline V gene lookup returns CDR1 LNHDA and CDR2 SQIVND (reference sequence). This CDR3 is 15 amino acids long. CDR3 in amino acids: CASSMEGADNQPQHF. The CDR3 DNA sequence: TGTGCCAGTAGTATGGAGGGGGCGGACAATCAGCCCCAGCATTTT.

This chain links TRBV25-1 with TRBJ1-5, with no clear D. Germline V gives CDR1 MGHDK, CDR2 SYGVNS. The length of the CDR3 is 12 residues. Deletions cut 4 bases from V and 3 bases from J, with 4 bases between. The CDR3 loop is CASSGYNQPQHF. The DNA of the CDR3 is TGTGCCAGCAGTGGTTACAATCAGCCCCAGCATTTT. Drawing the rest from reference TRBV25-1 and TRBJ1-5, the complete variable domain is EADIYQTPRYLVIGTGKKITLECSQTMGHDKMYWYQQDPGMELHLIHYSYGVNSTEKGDLSSESTVSRIRTEHFPLTLESARPSHTSQYLCASSGYNQPQHFGDGTRLSIL.